This entry is about one T cell receptor (beta chain). In its sample, this clonotype was seen many times. Its antigen remains undetermined. No per-base quality is available; no much larger clone lies one base away. The data are from a study of T cells in Graves' hyperthyroidism and ophthalmopathy (dated by TCRdb to between 2018 and 2021). In the study overall: Peripheral blood samples were taken at the time of initial diagnosis, prior to any treatment. A discovery cohort of around 100 patients, 43 with Graves' ophthalmopathy and under 60 with stable Graves' hyperthyroidism, was used to find distinguishing TCR V-J signatures. Prospective prediction of ophthalmopathy was tested in an independent validation cohort of 18 to 20 hyperthyroidism patients and around 16 patients who later progressed to ophthalmopathy. The roughly 91 discovery patients were randomly divided into training and test sets at a 7:3 ratio. The study also compared thyroid tissue and blood T-cell repertoires from 5 to 7 Graves' hyperthyroidism patients. After sampling, hyperthyroidism patients received methimazole starting at 30 mg daily, and ophthalmopathy patients received high-dose intravenous methylprednisolone. The paper describes TCR Vbeta CDR3 sequencing of roughly 130 peripheral blood samples, made up of about 40 ophthalmopathy patients, roughly 80 hyperthyroidism patients and 17 progressor patients.

The TCR beta CDR3 regions were amplified from the RNA transcripts. The first round of RT-PCR for the TCR CDR3 was performed with the HTBI primer set and the Qiagen OneStep RT-PCR kit. Libraries were constructed in a second round of multiplex PCR, after which size selection and purification were carried out. Paired-end sequencing of the libraries was performed with 100 bp reads on an Illumina HiSeq2000. The original methods were these. Raw data were processed with SOAPnuke, discarding reads with adapters, uncalled bases, mean Phred below 15, or no exact constant-primer or identifier match. COPE v1.2.5 was used to merge high-quality paired reads, and clonotypes were defined as unique nucleotide sequences. MiTCR v1.1 was used to align the clonotypes against IMGT TRBV, TRBD and TRBJ reference segments. Analysis was restricted to V-J combinations with a frequency above 0.0001, which covered approximately 99% of repertoires. A TCS score was defined as the ratio between F50 (clonal expansion) and ExV (chaos), using BLOSUM62-based TCRdist between CDR3 peptides within each V-J. Welch's t-statistics and random forest reduced fewer than 600 V-J features to 13, which were used in a naive Bayes classifier (R e1071). TCRdb passed the public sequencing reads through fastp at Q25 and MiXCR, retaining productive beta sequences. Rows are unified per CDR3 protein, each entry keeping the most common DNA and genes. These V and J calls derive from TCRdb rather than the authors' analysis. The sample has 350,000 or so distinct CDR3 sequences on record, around a sixth of them singletons. The ten top clones hold roughly 16% of the sample.

Inclusive of the bounding cysteine and phenylalanine, the CDR3 is 16 residues long. This entry keeps only the CDR3 DNA: 48 bases, framed from base 1. CDR1 and CDR2 (MGHRA, YSYEKL) derive from the germline V gene. Germline trimming: 2 bases from V, 10 bases from J; junction bases outside gene matches: 11. Ophthalmopathy patients had moderately to severely active disease, Clinical Activity Score of at least 3, NOSPECS grade of at least 4, and duration under 3 months. The study excluded patients with uncontrolled infections, other autoimmune diseases, pregnancy or lactation. Diagnoses were established on the basis of clinical symptoms, serum thyroxine and TRAb, thyroid ultrasound, and orbital computed tomography. PBMCs were isolated from 10 ml of fresh peripheral blood by Ficoll-Paque density gradient centrifugation. Trizol reagent was used to extract total RNA, and RNA quality was then checked on an Agilent 2100 Bioanalyzer.

General conclusions and limits of the study: Sample size was not statistically predetermined, and investigators were not blinded to group allocation. In validation, the model predicted progression to ophthalmopathy with just under 71% sensitivity and 72% to 75% specificity, a median of approximately 6.7 months before onset. In cross-validation, a model built on a 13 V-J signature told ophthalmopathy apart from stable hyperthyroidism with approximately 90% sensitivity and about 81% specificity, and in testing the same model reached 80%/75%. Most expanded thyroid clonotypes (frequency above 0.001) were also found in blood, which suggests that blood repertoires may mirror thyroid immune responses.

The receptor comes from a middle-aged woman with Graves' ophthalmopathy. Sequencing input: blood. The chain is assembled from TRBV4-1 and TRBJ1-1, with 12 bases in between that match TRBD1. CDR3 protein: CASSQQAGTGGVGAFF. The nucleotides are TGCGCCAGCAGCCAACAGGCCGGGACAGGGGGCGTTGGAGCTTTCTTT.